This is a list of T cell receptor beta chains from one sample in a study of graft-versus-host responses after intestinal transplantation. TCRdb's copy holds only in-frame clones and misses some; the assay was immunoSEQ multiplex PCR. Among about 89,000 clones listed, 94% were seen once. These receptors are not linked to any known antigen. The input for sequencing was unstimulated CD4+ T cells sorted from spleen or lymph node cells, taken before transplant. Every receptor here comes from a human donor who was the organ donor for an intestinal transplant. Each CDR3 is given with its conserved first and last residue. D genes are given only for firm matches. Rows may omit the clone size; those that give it use once, few, many or a size class.

abundance	v_gene	d_gene	j_gene	CDR3nt	CDR3aa
.	TRBV6-5	.	TRBJ1-1	TGTGCCAGCATCCCTTCGGCAGGGATTGGGGCTGAAGCTTTCTTT	CASIPSAGIGAEAFF
.	TRBV28	.	TRBJ1-4	TGTGCCAGCAGTTTGCGGCAGGGCTATGAAAAACTGTTTTTT	CASSLRQGYEKLFF
.	TRBV6-1	TRBD2	TRBJ2-5	TGTGCCAGCAGGGCTAGCGGTATGGAGACCCAGTACTTC	CASRASGMETQYF
.	TRBV30	TRBD1	TRBJ2-7	TGTGCCTGGCGGGACAGGTCCTACGAGCAGTACTTC	CAWRDRSYEQYF
.	TRBV7-2	TRBD1	TRBJ2-7	TGTGCCAGCAGCTTAGCGATAACCGGGACAGGCCCCTACGAGCAGTACTTC	CASSLAITGTGPYEQYF
.	TRBV27	.	TRBJ1-6	TGTGCCAGCAGGGACGGAAGCTCCTATAATTCACCCCTCCACTTT	CASRDGSSYNSPLHF
once	TRBV18	.	TRBJ1-2	TGTGCCAGCTCACCACCCAGGATAGACTATGGCTACACCTTC	CASSPPRIDYGYTF
.	TRBV7-2	TRBD1	TRBJ2-7	TGTGCCAGCAGCTTCCGGGACAGATACTACGAGCAGTACTTC	CASSFRDRYYEQYF
once	TRBV5-4	TRBD1	TRBJ2-7	TGTGCCAGCAGCTTAAACAGGGGGCAGAACGAGCAGTACTTC	CASSLNRGQNEQYF
.	TRBV9	.	TRBJ1-6	TGTGCCAGCAGCGTAACAGACAATTCACCCCTCCACTTT	CASSVTDNSPLHF
.	TRBV5-1	.	TRBJ2-5	TGCGCCAGCAGTTTAGGGACCAACCAAGAGACCCAGTACTTC	CASSLGTNQETQYF